This TCR beta chain was sequenced for a study of blood T cell repertoires in COVID-19. Study-level information: The origin of the acute and convalescent COVID-19 samples was the United States, Italy and Spain.

Sequencing was performed with immunoSEQ multiplex PCR; in TCRdb, only in-frame clones are kept and a portion is missing. The repertoire holds around 400,000 clones, around 87% seen once, with roughly 2% in the top ten. Trimming took 5 bases from V and 8 from J; bases not matched to a gene: 14. The CDR3 is made up of 16 amino acids. Germline V gives CDR1 SEHNR, CDR2 FQNEAQ (reference sequence). This TCR derives from a woman between 55 and 75 years old with COVID-19, enrolled during active disease. The specimen was peripheral blood. V usage is TRBV7-9 and J usage is TRBJ1-2, with 10 nucleotides matching TRBD1. DNA for the CDR3: TGTGCCAGCAGCCCACCCACGGGGGACAGGGGAGGCGGCTACACCTTC. It yields the protein CASSPPTGDRGGGYTF.